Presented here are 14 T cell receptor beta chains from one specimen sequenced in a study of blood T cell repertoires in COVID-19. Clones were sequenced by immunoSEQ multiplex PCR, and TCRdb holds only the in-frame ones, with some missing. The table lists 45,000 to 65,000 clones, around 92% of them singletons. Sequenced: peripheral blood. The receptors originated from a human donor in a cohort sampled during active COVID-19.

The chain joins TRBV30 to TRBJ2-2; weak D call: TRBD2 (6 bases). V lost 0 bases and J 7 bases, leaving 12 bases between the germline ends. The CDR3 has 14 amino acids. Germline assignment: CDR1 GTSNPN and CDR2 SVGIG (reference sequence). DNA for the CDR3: TGTGCCTGGAGTGTACTCTGGGGGGTCGGGGAGCTGTTTTTT. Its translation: CAWSVLWGVGELFF.

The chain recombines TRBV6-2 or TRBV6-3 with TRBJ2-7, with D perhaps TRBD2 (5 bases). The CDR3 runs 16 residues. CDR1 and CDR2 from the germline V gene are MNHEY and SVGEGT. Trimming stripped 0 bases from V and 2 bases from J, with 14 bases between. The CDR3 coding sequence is TGTGCCAGCAGTTACTCGGGGAGTAGTATGCCCTACGAGCAGTACTTC. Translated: CASSYSGSSMPYEQYF.

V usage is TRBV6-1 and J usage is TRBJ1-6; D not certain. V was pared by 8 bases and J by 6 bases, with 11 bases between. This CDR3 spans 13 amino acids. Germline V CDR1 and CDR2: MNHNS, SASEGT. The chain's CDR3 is CASFEASNSPLHF. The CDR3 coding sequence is TGTGCCAGCTTTGAAGCCAGTAATTCACCCCTCCACTTT.

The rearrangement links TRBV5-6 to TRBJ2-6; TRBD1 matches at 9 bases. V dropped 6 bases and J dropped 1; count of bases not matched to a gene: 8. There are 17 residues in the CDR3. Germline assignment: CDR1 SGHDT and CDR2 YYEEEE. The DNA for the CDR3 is TGTGCCAGCATTGGGACAGGGAGAGTGTCTGGGGCCAACGTCCTGACTTTC. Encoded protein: CASIGTGRVSGANVLTF.

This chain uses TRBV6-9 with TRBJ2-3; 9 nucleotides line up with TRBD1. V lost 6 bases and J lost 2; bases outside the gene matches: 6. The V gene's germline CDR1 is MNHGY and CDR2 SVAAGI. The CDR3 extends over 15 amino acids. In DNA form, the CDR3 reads TGTGCCAGCAGACCGGGACAGGGAGTCACAGATACGCAGTATTTT. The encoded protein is CASRPGQGVTDTQYF.

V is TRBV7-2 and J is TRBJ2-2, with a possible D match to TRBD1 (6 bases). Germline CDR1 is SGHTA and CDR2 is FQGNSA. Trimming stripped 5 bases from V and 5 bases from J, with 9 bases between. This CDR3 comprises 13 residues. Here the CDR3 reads CASSPDRTGELFF. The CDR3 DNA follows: TGTGCCAGCAGCCCCGACAGGACCGGGGAGCTGTTTTTT.

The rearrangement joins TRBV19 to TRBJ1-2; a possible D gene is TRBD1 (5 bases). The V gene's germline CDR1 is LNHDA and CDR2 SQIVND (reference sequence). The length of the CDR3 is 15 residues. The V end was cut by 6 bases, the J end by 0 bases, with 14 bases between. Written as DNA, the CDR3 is TGTGCCAGTAGATCAGACAGACTAGCTAACTATGGCTACACCTTC. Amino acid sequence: CASRSDRLANYGYTF.

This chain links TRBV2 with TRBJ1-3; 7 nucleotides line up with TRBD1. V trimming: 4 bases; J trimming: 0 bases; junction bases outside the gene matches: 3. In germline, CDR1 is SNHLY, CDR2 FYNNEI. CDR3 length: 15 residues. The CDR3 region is CASSAGTDSGNTIYF. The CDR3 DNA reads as TGTGCCAGCAGTGCGGGGACAGACTCTGGAAACACCATATATTTT. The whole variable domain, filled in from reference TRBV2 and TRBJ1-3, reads EPEVTQTPSHQVTQMGQEVILRCVPISNHLYFYWYRQILGQKVEFLVSFYNNEISEKSEIFDDQFSVERPDGSNFTLKIRSTKLEDSAMYFCASSAGTDSGNTIYFGEGSWLTVV.

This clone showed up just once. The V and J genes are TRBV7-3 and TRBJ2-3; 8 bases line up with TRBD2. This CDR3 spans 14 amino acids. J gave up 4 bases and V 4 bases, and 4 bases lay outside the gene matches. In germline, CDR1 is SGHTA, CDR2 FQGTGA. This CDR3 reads CASSSTGGPDTQYF. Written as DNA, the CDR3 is TGTGCCAGCAGCTCTACGGGGGGGCCAGATACGCAGTATTTT.

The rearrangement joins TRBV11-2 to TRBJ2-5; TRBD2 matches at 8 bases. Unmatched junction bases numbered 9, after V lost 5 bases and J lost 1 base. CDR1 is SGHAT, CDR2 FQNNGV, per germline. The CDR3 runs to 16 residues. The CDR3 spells CASSPGGPPPQETQYF. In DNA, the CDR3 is TGTGCCAGCAGCCCGGGGGGGCCACCCCCCCAAGAGACCCAGTACTTC.

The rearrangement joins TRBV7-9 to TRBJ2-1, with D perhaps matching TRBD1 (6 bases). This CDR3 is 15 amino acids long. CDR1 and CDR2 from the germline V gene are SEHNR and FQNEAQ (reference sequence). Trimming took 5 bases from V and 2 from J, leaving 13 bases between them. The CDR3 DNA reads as TGTGCCAGCAGCCCCAGGGGCACAACCTACAATGAGCAGTTCTTC. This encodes CASSPRGTTYNEQFF.

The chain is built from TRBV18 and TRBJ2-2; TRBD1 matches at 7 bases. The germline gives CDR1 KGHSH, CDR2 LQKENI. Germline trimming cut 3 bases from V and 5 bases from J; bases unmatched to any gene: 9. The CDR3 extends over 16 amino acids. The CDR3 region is CASSPPEQGMTGELFF. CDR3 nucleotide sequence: TGTGCCAGCTCACCTCCGGAACAGGGGATGACCGGGGAGCTGTTTTTT.

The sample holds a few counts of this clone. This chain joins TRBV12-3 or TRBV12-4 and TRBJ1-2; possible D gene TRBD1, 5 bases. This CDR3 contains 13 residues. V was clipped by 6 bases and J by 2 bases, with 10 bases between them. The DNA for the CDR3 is TGTGCCAGCAGCCCGGGACTGAACTATGGCTACACCTTC. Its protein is CASSPGLNYGYTF.

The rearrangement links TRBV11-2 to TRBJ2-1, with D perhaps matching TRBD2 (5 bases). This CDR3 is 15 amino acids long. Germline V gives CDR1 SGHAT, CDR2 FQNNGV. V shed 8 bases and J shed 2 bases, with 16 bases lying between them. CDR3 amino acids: CASALLLVTYNEQFF. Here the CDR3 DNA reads TGTGCCAGCGCACTTCTACTAGTAACCTACAATGAGCAGTTCTTC.